The rows below give T cell receptor beta chains drawn from one sample of a study of regulatory T cells in long-lasting Graves disease. Using its own MiXCR run on the multiplex PCR reads, TCRdb lists one record per CDR3 protein. This sample has about 560,000 distinct CDR3 sequences, with about 15% found just once. These data were also filed under a second study, of T cells in Graves' hyperthyroidism and ophthalmopathy.

The material sequenced was peripheral blood mononuclear cells (PBMCs), taken at new diagnosis, from a patient treated with antithyroid drugs. These receptor sequences come from a young man with Graves disease. Each CDR3 is given without its conserved first and last residue. Each record gives: V gene, J gene, CDR3 protein.

v_gene: TRBV20-1; j_gene: TRBJ2-1; CDR3aa: SAKTGLGEQF
v_gene: TRBV2; j_gene: TRBJ2-3; CDR3aa: ASSEMASTDTQY
v_gene: TRBV5-1; j_gene: TRBJ2-3; CDR3aa: ASSSLQGDTQY
v_gene: TRBV12-3/TRBV12-4; j_gene: TRBJ2-1; CDR3aa: ASSLGVGIYNEQF
v_gene: TRBV7-9; j_gene: TRBJ2-3; CDR3aa: ASSLSGSWPDTQY
v_gene: TRBV15; j_gene: TRBJ2-1; CDR3aa: ATSRDVVDGQF
v_gene: TRBV20-1; j_gene: TRBJ1-5; CDR3aa: SALRDRFSNQPQH
v_gene: TRBV11-2; j_gene: TRBJ2-2; CDR3aa: ASSLGPNTGELF
v_gene: TRBV2; j_gene: TRBJ1-1; CDR3aa: ASSYAGTGSFETEAF
v_gene: TRBV11-2; j_gene: TRBJ2-5; CDR3aa: ASSSHGGPQETQY
v_gene: TRBV7-6; j_gene: TRBJ2-7; CDR3aa: ASSSLAGGPRVY
v_gene: TRBV27; j_gene: TRBJ1-2; CDR3aa: ASSAWDSGYGYT
v_gene: TRBV12-3/TRBV12-4; j_gene: TRBJ2-5; CDR3aa: ASTGRRVETQY
v_gene: TRBV6-2/TRBV6-3; j_gene: TRBJ1-6; CDR3aa: AAGVYNSPLH
v_gene: TRBV7-9; j_gene: TRBJ2-3; CDR3aa: ASSRSGTGGTDTQY
v_gene: TRBV2; j_gene: TRBJ1-1; CDR3aa: ASSPLLSTEAF
v_gene: TRBV18; j_gene: TRBJ2-7; CDR3aa: ASSPGARSGEQY
v_gene: TRBV10-1; j_gene: TRBJ1-1; CDR3aa: ASSEDRVTEAF
v_gene: TRBV5-1; j_gene: TRBJ1-6; CDR3aa: ASSLASGNNSPLH
v_gene: TRBV7-9; j_gene: TRBJ2-7; CDR3aa: ASSLGQVNYEQY
v_gene: TRBV12-3/TRBV12-4; j_gene: TRBJ1-3; CDR3aa: ASRLFGGISGNTIY
v_gene: TRBV12-3/TRBV12-4; j_gene: TRBJ2-7; CDR3aa: ASSPEAGRVYEQY
v_gene: TRBV15; j_gene: TRBJ2-5; CDR3aa: ATSRVGEIRETQY
v_gene: TRBV7-2; j_gene: TRBJ1-2; CDR3aa: ASSSGRSYGYT
v_gene: TRBV18; j_gene: TRBJ1-5; CDR3aa: ASSPGTGGGNQPQH
v_gene: TRBV14; j_gene: TRBJ2-5; CDR3aa: ASSPGRRGRAWETQY
v_gene: TRBV20-1; j_gene: TRBJ2-7; CDR3aa: SATPRQGGDEQY
v_gene: TRBV20-1; j_gene: TRBJ2-1; CDR3aa: SARHRTSGASSYNEQF
v_gene: TRBV2; j_gene: TRBJ1-2; CDR3aa: ASTVDRVNYGYT
v_gene: TRBV12-3/TRBV12-4; j_gene: TRBJ1-5; CDR3aa: ASSAQGTGNQPQH
v_gene: TRBV5-1; j_gene: TRBJ1-1; CDR3aa: ASSFTGAGTEAF
v_gene: TRBV11-2; j_gene: TRBJ2-7; CDR3aa: ASSRIGLGLSSYEQY
v_gene: TRBV6-2/TRBV6-3; j_gene: TRBJ2-1; CDR3aa: ASSEAIGSGAYNEQF
v_gene: TRBV12-3/TRBV12-4; j_gene: TRBJ2-2; CDR3aa: ASSVLDRLSGELF
v_gene: TRBV6-1; j_gene: TRBJ1-4; CDR3aa: ASSPGPGPFSNEKPF
v_gene: TRBV11-2; j_gene: TRBJ1-1; CDR3aa: ASSSSIGTTGKAF
v_gene: TRBV7-9; j_gene: TRBJ1-2; CDR3aa: ASSNKDRLPYGYT
v_gene: TRBV9; j_gene: TRBJ2-7; CDR3aa: ASSVAGVPYEQY
v_gene: TRBV18; j_gene: TRBJ1-2; CDR3aa: ASSPPSRGQDYGYT
v_gene: TRBV7-8; j_gene: TRBJ2-7; CDR3aa: ASRFKQGFSSYEQY
v_gene: TRBV20-1; j_gene: TRBJ2-5; CDR3aa: SARDSARERETQY
v_gene: TRBV11-2; j_gene: -; CDR3aa: ASSSLGRAETQY
v_gene: TRBV7-3; j_gene: TRBJ2-3; CDR3aa: ASSLLPSGRGADTQY
v_gene: TRBV7-3; j_gene: TRBJ1-2; CDR3aa: AGSPDSNYGYT
v_gene: TRBV27; j_gene: TRBJ1-6; CDR3aa: ASSAYQGSSPLH
v_gene: TRBV20-1; j_gene: TRBJ1-1; CDR3aa: SVGWGNTEAF
v_gene: TRBV5-5; j_gene: TRBJ2-6; CDR3aa: ASSGGTELPVLT
v_gene: TRBV12-3/TRBV12-4; j_gene: TRBJ2-7; CDR3aa: ASSPSGVHEQY
v_gene: TRBV5-1; j_gene: TRBJ1-2; CDR3aa: ASTLGSREGGYT
v_gene: TRBV7-6; j_gene: TRBJ2-1; CDR3aa: AIREGDEQF
v_gene: TRBV5-1; j_gene: TRBJ2-1; CDR3aa: ASSPLAGEANEQF
v_gene: TRBV13; j_gene: TRBJ2-2; CDR3aa: ASSPPRPGELF